This T cell receptor beta chain was documented in a study of T cells after yellow fever vaccination. This clonotype has at least ten counts. TCRdb itself ran the 5' RACE reads through MiXCR, one entry per CDR3 protein. The sample holds 140,000 to 150,000 distinct CDR3 sequences, approximately 6.6% seen once. This material consisted of CD4+ T cells sorted from PBMCs, taken 10 days after the yellow fever booster vaccination. The source of this sequence is a man between 25 and 39 years old who received the YFV17D yellow fever vaccine.

The CDR3 DNA follows: TGCAGTGCTGGGACTGGGAATGAAGCTTTCTTT. Translated: CSAGTGNEAFF. The rearrangement joins TRBV20-1 to TRBJ1-1, with a weak D call TRBD1 (5 bases). This CDR3 has 11 amino acids. The germline CDR1 and CDR2 sequences are DFQATT and SNEGSKA (reference sequence). Between the trimmed V and J ends, which lost 5 bases and 7 bases, there was a span of 11 bases.